The sequence of this TCR beta chain was determined in a study of regulatory T cells in long-lasting Graves disease. Time point described: newly diagnosed GD, antithyroid drugs for less than 3 months. Construction of the TCR library relied on RNA isolated from PBMCs. Trimming at V came to 0 bases and at J to 6 bases, leaving 7 bases not matched to a gene. The length of the CDR3 is 16 residues. Germline V CDR1 and CDR2: GTSNPN, SVGIG (reference sequence). The authors built TCR beta libraries using iRepertoire HTBI primers and Arm-PCR of CDR3 regions. One entry per CDR3 protein results from TCRdb running MiXCR on the multiplex PCR reads. Of over 450,000 distinct CDR3 sequences listed, 9.5% to 15% were seen once; the top ten hold over 7%. The same data also went into a second study, on T cells in Graves' hyperthyroidism and ophthalmopathy.

V is TRBV30 and J is TRBJ2-3; 12 bases are shared with TRBD2. Sequencing was performed on peripheral blood mononuclear cells (PBMCs), taken at new diagnosis, from a patient treated with antithyroid drugs. This clonotype originated in a woman aged 25 to 39 with Graves disease. For the CDR3, the DNA is TGTGCCTGGAGTGTACCGACTAGCGGGAGATTCGATACGCAGTATTTT. Translation gives CAWSVPTSGRFDTQYF.